This is a list of T cell receptor beta chains from one sample in a study of shared clonotypes between healthy human individuals. Clones were sequenced by immunoSEQ multiplex PCR, and TCRdb holds only the in-frame ones, with some missing. The sample holds about 1.1 million clones, roughly 80% seen once. Sequencing was performed on memory CD4+ T cells from PBMCs. The source of these receptors is a young man in good health. Some clones in this sample may be carry-over from other donors' samples. The conserved cysteine and the conserved F or W are not part of the CDR3 here.

j_call: TRBJ2-3
v_call: TRBV15
cdr3_aa: ATSRSRQDHRY

j_call: TRBJ2-5
v_call: TRBV10-3
cdr3_aa: AVRDSGRRETQY

j_call: TRBJ2-2
v_call: TRBV5-1
cdr3_aa: ASSLFGPNTGELF

j_call: TRBJ1-2
v_call: TRBV28
cdr3_aa: ASSKPGQGGGYT

j_call: TRBJ1-1
v_call: TRBV7-6
cdr3_aa: ASSFSTGGRVGTEAF

j_call: TRBJ2-7
v_call: TRBV7-4
cdr3_aa: ATRTGVAEQY

j_call: TRBJ2-1
v_call: TRBV6-6
cdr3_aa: ASSFRLAGRQF

j_call: TRBJ2-5
v_call: TRBV7-9
cdr3_aa: ASSQGPTTRTQY

j_call: TRBJ2-7
v_call: TRBV2
cdr3_aa: ASSPGLAVSYEQY

j_call: TRBJ2-2
v_call: TRBV6-4
cdr3_aa: ASTSGTPPGELF

j_call: TRBJ1-2
v_call: TRBV5-5
cdr3_aa: ASSLLSYGYT

j_call: TRBJ1-2
v_call: TRBV6-1
cdr3_aa: ASSPIVTGDYGYT

j_call: TRBJ2-7
v_call: TRBV5-4
cdr3_aa: ASSLPGGPREQY

j_call: TRBJ2-1
v_call: TRBV11-2
cdr3_aa: ASSRGLASNNEQF

j_call: TRBJ2-2
v_call: TRBV6-1
cdr3_aa: ASSRDRTIGELF

j_call: TRBJ2-1
v_call: TRBV6-5
cdr3_aa: ASSFGSQGNEQF

j_call: TRBJ2-5
v_call: TRBV4-1
cdr3_aa: ASSQEGRLAGETQY

j_call: TRBJ2-7
v_call: TRBV4-2
cdr3_aa: ASSWGTGGNSYEQY

j_call: TRBJ1-3
v_call: TRBV14
cdr3_aa: ASSPSGFGFNTIY